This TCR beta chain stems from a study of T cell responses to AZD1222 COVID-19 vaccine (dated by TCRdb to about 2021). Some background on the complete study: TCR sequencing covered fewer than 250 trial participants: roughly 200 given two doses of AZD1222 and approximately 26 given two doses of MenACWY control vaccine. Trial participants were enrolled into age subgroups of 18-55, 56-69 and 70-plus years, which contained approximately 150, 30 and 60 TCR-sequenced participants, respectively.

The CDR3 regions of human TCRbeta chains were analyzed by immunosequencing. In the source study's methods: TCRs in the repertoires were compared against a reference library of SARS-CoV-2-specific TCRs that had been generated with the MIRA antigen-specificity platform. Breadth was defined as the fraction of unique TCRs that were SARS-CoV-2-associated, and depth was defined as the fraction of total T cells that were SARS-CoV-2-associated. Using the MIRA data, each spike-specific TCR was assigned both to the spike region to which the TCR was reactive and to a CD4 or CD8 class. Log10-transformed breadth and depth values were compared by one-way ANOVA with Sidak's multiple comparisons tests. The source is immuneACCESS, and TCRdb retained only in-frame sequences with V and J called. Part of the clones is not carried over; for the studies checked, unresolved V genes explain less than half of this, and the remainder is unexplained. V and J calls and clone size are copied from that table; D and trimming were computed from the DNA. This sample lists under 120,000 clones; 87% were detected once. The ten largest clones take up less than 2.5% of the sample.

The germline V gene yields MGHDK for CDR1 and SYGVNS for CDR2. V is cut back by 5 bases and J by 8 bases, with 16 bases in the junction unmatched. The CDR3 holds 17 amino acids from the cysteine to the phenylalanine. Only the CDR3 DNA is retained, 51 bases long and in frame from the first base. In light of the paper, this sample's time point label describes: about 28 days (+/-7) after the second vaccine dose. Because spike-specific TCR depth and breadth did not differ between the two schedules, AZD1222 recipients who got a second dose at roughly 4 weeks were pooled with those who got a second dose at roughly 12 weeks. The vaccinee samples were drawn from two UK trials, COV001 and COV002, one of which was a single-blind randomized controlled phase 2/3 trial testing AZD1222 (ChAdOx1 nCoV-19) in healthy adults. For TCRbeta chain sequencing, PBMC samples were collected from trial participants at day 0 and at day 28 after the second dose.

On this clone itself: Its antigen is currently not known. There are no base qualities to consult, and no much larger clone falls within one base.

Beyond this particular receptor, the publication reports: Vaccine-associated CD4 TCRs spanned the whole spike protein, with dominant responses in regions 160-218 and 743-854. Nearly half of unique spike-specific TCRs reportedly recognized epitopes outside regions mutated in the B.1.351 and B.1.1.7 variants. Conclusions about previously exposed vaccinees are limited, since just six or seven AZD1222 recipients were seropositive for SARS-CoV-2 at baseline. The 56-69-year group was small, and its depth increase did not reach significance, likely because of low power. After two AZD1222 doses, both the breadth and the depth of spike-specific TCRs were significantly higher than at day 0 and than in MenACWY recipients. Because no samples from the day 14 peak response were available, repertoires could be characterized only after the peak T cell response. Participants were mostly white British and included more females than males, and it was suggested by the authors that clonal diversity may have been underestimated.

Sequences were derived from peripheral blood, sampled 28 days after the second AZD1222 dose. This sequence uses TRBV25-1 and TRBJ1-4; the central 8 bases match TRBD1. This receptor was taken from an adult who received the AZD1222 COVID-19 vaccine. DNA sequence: TGTGCCAGCAGTAGACAGACAGGGGTGACACTGGGAGAAAAACTGTTTTTT. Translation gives CASSRQTGVTLGEKLFF.